Presented here are 12 T cell receptor beta chains from one specimen sequenced in a study of CD8+CD57+ T cells in acquired aplastic anemia. CDR3 and TCR beta VDJ profiling relied on genomic DNA as the template. TCRdb re-derived calls from the reads in MiXCR, one entry per CDR3 protein. The table includes around 250,000 distinct CDR3 sequences, around 82% detected once. All patients picked for sequencing had shown, by flow cytometry, an expansion of CD8+CD57+ cells. The sequencing sample was made of sorted CD4+, CD8+, or CD8+CD57+ T cells (not recorded which) from PBMCs. These receptors were collected from a human donor with aplastic anemia.

This chain joins TRBV19 and TRBJ1-1; D unresolved. V was pared by 7 bases and J by 1 base, with 13 bases between. Germline loops: CDR1 LNHDA, CDR2 SQIVND (reference sequence). The CDR3 has 14 amino acids. CDR3 sequence (DNA): TGTGCCAGTACCGTTAGCAGTACGAACACTGAAGCTTTCTTT. Amino acids: CASTVSSTNTEAFF.

Remarks on this clonotype: The junction differs from germline at one of its ends, possibly a read error. The chain carries TRBV2 and TRBJ2-5, with 8 bases that match TRBD2. Germline V gene lookup returns CDR1 SNHLY and CDR2 FYNNEI. CDR3 length equals 18 residues. CDR3 residues: CASSDGGLDEQCFETEYF. Written as DNA, the CDR3 is TGTGCCAGCAGTGATGGGGGACTAGATGAGCAGTGCTTCGAGACCGAGTACTTC.

Comments on this clonotype: A junction boundary mismatches the germline segment, possibly from a read error. The rearrangement joins TRBV7-2 to TRBJ2-7, with D tentatively TRBD2 (6 bases). The germline V gene has CDR1 SGHTA and CDR2 FQGNSA. The length of the CDR3 is 15 residues. The DNA of the CDR3 is TGTGCCACCAGCTTAGCGGAAGGCCCCGATACGCAGTATTACTTC. Translation gives CATSLAEGPDTQYYF.

Of note for this clonotype: The junction departs from the called germline gene at one end, perhaps through a read error. The chain carries TRBV10-3 and TRBJ1-1, with TRBD1 matching 7 bases. The CDR3 has 15 amino acids. The germline V gene has CDR1 ENHRY and CDR2 SYGVKD. The CDR3 nucleotides read TGTGCCATCAGCCAGGACAGGAGGGACACCAGTGAACCTTTTTTT. Its protein product is CAISQDRRDTSEPFF.

This clonotype came up once. This sequence joins TRBV11-2 and TRBJ2-7, with 11 bases matching TRBD2. The CDR3 covers 18 residues. V was clipped by 1 base and J by 7 bases; unmatched bases: 15. Germline loops: CDR1 SGHAT, CDR2 FQNNGV. CDR3 region: CASSLVSVGLAGGREQYF. DNA for the CDR3: TGTGCCAGCAGCTTAGTCTCGGTCGGATTAGCGGGAGGGCGGGAGCAGTACTTC.

V and J are TRBV9 and TRBJ1-6; D ambiguous. V was clipped by 4 bases and J by 11 bases, with 16 bases between them. Germline-derived CDR1 and CDR2 are SGDLS and YYNGEE. The CDR3 length is 14 residues. In DNA form, the CDR3 reads TGTGCCAGCAGCTCGCCCGTAGAGCCAGCACCCCTCCACTTT. This sequence encodes CASSSPVEPAPLHF.

The sample holds a few counts of this clonotype. V gene TRBV7-3 combines with J gene TRBJ2-2; the D gene is possibly TRBD1 (6 bases). V lost 8 bases and J 6 bases, leaving 10 bases between the germline ends. The germline CDR1 and CDR2 sequences are SGHTA and FQGTGA. The CDR3 spans 12 residues. As DNA, the CDR3 is TGTGCCAGCTCAAGACAGGCCGGGGAGCTGTTTTTT. Amino acids: CASSRQAGELFF. Filled out from reference TRBV7-3 and TRBJ2-2, the complete variable domain reads GAGVSQTPSNKVTEKGKYVELRCDPISGHTALYWYRQSLGQGPEFLIYFQGTGAADDSGLPNDRFFAVRPEGSVSTLKIQRTERGDSAVYLCASSRQAGELFFGEGSRLTVL.

On this clonotype itself: At one end the junction does not follow the germline gene, possibly because of a read error. This rearrangement joins TRBV7-8 to TRBJ1-1; possible D gene TRBD1, 6 bases. Germline V gives CDR1 SGHVS, CDR2 FQNEAQ. CDR3 length: 14 amino acids. The CDR3 loop reads CASSLQGRPDTQYF. In DNA form, the CDR3 reads TGTGCCAGCAGCTTACAGGGGAGGCCCGATACGCAGTACTTT.

The V and J genes are TRBV14 and TRBJ2-7; D may correspond to TRBD1 or TRBD2 (6 bases each). Trimming stripped 3 bases from V and 3 bases from J, with 15 bases between. Germline CDR1 and CDR2: SGHDN and FVKESK. CDR3 size: 15 residues. The CDR3 DNA is TGTGCCAGCAGCCAGTATAGGGGGGTTAGCTACGAGCAGTACTTC. Protein: CASSQYRGVSYEQYF. The whole variable domain, remainder taken from reference TRBV14 and TRBJ2-7, is EAGVTQFPSHSVIEKGQTVTLRCDPISGHDNLYWYRRVMGKEIKFLLHFVKESKQDESGMPNNRFLAERTGGTYSTLKVQPAELEDSGVYFCASSQYRGVSYEQYFGPGTRLTVT.

The chain combines TRBV7-9 with TRBJ2-1; 11 bases fit TRBD1. With V trimmed by 4 bases and J by 12 bases, 11 bases remained unmatched. The germline CDR1 and CDR2 sequences are SEHNR and FQNEAQ (reference sequence). The CDR3 runs to 15 residues. The DNA of the CDR3 is TGTGCCAGCAGCTGGGACAGGGGGGCCACAGATACGCAGTTCTTC. It is translated as CASSWDRGATDTQFF.

J is TRBJ1-5 and V is TRBV15, with 7 positions matching TRBD1. The CDR3 covers 17 residues. The trim removed 4 bases at V and 0 bases at J, leaving 9 bases unmatched. Germline loops: CDR1 LNHNV, CDR2 YYDKDF (reference sequence). The CDR3 bases are TGTGCCACCAGCACGGGACAGTTCGGGGTTAGCAATCAGCCCCAGCATTTT. It yields the protein CATSTGQFGVSNQPQHF. Variable domain in full (rest from reference TRBV15 and TRBJ1-5): DAMVIQNPRYQVTQFGKPVTLSCSQTLNHNVMYWYQQKSSQAPKLLFHYYDKDFNNEADTPDNFQSRRPNTSFCFLDIRSPGLGDTAMYLCATSTGQFGVSNQPQHFGDGTRLSIL.

The DNA for the CDR3 is TGTGCCAGCAGCTTAGCAGGTGGCTACGTGTTTTTT. As protein: CASSLAGGYVFF. The chain employs TRBV7-9 and TRBJ2-2; no firm D call. The length of the CDR3 is 12 residues. Germline-derived CDR1 and CDR2 are SEHNR and FQNEAQ (reference sequence). The V and J ends lost 0 bases and 15 bases respectively, with 11 bases between them. The entire variable domain, with the rest obtained from reference TRBV7-9 and TRBJ2-2, is as follows: DTGVSQNPRHKITKRGQNVTFRCDPISEHNRLYWYRQTLGQGPEFLTYFQNEAQLEKSRLLSDRFSAERPKGSFSTLEIQRTEQGDSAMYLCASSLAGGYVFFGEGSRLTVL.